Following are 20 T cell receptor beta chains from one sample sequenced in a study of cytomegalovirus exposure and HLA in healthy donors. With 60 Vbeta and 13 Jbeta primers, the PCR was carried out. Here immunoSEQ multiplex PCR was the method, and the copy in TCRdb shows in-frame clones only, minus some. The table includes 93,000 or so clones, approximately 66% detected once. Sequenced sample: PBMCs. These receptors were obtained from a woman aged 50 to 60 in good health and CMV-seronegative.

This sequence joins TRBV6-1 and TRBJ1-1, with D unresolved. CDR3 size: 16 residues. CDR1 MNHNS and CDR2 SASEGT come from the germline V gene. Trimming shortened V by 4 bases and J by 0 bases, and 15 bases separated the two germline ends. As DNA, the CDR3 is TGTGCCAGCAGTGTACTCCCCCAGGCCGTGAACACTGAAGCTTTCTTT. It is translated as CASSVLPQAVNTEAFF.

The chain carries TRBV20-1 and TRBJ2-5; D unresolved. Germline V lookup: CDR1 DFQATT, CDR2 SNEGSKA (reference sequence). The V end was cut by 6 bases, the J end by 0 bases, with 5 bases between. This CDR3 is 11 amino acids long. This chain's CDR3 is CSALYQETQYF. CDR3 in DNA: TGCAGTGCACTGTACCAAGAGACCCAGTACTTC.

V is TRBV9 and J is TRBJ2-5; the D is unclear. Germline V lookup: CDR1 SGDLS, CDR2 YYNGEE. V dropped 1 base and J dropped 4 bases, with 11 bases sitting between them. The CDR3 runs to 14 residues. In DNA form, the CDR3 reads TGTGCCAGCAGCGTACACCTAGATCGAGAGACCCAGTACTTC. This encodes CASSVHLDRETQYF.

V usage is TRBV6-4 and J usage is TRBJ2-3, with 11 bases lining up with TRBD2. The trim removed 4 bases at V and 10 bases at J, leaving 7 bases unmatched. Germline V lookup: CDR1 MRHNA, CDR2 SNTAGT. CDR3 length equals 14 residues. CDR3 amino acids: CASSVAGGESAQYF. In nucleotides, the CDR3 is TGTGCCAGCAGTGTAGCGGGGGGGGAGTCGGCGCAGTATTTT.

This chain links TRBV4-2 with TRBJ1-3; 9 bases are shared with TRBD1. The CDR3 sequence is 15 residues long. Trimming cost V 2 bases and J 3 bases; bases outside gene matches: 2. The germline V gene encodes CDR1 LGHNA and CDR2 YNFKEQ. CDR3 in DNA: TGTGCCAGCAGCCAACAGGACAGGGGTGGAAACACCATATATTTT. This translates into CASSQQDRGGNTIYF.

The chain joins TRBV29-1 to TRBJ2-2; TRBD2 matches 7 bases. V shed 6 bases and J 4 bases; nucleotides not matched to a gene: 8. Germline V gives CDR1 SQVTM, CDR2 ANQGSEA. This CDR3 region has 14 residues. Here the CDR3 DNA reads TGCAGCGTAGGGGAGGGGCCTGTCACCGGGGAGCTGTTTTTT. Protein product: CSVGEGPVTGELFF.

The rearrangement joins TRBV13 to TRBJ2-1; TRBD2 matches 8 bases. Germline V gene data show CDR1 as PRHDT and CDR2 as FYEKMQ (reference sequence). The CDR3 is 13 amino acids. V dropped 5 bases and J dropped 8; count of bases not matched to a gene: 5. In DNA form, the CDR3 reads TGTGCCAGCAGCACCGGGGGGGCCTATGAGCAGTTCTTC. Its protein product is CASSTGGAYEQFF.

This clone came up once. CDR3 bases: TGTGCCAGCAGGGCACCCAGCACAGATACGCAGTATTTT. Encoded protein: CASRAPSTDTQYF. The chain is built from TRBV7-8 and TRBJ2-3, with D hard to call. CDR1 SGHVS and CDR2 FQNEAQ come from the germline V gene. The CDR3 has 13 residues. V was trimmed by 6 bases and J by 0 bases, leaving 7 bases between them. Based on the CDR3 plus reference TRBV7-8 and TRBJ2-3, the full variable domain is GAGVSQSPRYKVAKRGQDVALRCDPISGHVSLFWYQQALGQGPEFLTYFQNEAQLDKSGLPSDRFFAERPEGSVSTLKIQRTQQEDSAVYLCASRAPSTDTQYFGPGTRLTVL.

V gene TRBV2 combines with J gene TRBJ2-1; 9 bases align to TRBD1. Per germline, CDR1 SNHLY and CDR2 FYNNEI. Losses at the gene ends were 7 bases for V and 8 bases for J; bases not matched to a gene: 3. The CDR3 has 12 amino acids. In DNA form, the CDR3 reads TGTGCCAGCACGGGACAGGGTTATGAGCAGTTCTTC. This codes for CASTGQGYEQFF.

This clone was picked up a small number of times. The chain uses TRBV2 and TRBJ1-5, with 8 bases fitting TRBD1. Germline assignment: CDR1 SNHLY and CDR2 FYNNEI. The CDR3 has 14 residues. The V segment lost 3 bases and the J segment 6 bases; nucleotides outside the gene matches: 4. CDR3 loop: CASSEDRVGQPQHF. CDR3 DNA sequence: TGTGCCAGCAGTGAGGACAGGGTTGGTCAGCCCCAGCATTTT.

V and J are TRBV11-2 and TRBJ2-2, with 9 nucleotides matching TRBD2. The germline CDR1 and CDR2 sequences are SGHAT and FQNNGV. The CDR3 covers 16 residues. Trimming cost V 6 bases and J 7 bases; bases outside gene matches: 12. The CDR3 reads CASRPRRGGISGELFF. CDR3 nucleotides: TGTGCCAGCAGGCCAAGGCGGGGGGGAATTAGCGGGGAGCTGTTTTTT.

The DNA for the CDR3 is TGTGCCAGCAGTTACTCCAACAGGGGCAAGGACGAGCAGTACTTC. Its translation is CASSYSNRGKDEQYF. The chain has TRBV6-6 and TRBJ2-7; 7 bases map to TRBD1. The CDR3 runs 15 residues. V trimming: 0 bases; J trimming: 5 bases; junction bases outside the gene matches: 7. Germline V gene data show CDR1 as MNHNY and CDR2 as SVGAGI (reference sequence).

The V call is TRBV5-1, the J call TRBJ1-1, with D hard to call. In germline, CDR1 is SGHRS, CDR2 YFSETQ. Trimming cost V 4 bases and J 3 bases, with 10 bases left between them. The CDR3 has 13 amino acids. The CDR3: CASSETVYTEAFF. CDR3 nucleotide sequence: TGCGCCAGCAGCGAAACAGTTTACACTGAAGCTTTCTTT.

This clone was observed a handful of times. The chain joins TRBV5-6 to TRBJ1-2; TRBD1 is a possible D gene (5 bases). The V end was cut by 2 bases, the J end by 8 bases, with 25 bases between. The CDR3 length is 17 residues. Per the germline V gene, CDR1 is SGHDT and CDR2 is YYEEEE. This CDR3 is CASSFSVDKSWYRGYTF. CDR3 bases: TGTGCCAGCAGCTTCTCAGTGGACAAGTCATGGTACCGGGGCTACACCTTC.

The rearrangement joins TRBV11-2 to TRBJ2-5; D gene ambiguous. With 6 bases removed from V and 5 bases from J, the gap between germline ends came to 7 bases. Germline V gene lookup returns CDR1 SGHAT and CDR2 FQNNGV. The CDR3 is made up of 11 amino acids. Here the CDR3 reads CASRKRETQYF. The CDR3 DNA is TGTGCCAGCAGAAAACGGGAGACCCAGTACTTC.

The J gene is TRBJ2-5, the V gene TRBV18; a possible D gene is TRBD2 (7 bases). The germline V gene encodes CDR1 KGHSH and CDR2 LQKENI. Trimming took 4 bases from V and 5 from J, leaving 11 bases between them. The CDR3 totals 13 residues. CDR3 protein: CASSLGGLETQYF. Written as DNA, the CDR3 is TGTGCCAGCTCACTCGGGGGGCTGGAGACCCAGTACTTC.

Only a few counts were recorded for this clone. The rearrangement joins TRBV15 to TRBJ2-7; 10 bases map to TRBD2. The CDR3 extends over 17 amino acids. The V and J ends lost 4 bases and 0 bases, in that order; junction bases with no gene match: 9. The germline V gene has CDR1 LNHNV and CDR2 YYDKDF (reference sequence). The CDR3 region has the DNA TGTGCCACCAGCACAGTTCTAGCGGGAGAGGGCTCCTACGAGCAGTACTTC. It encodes CATSTVLAGEGSYEQYF.

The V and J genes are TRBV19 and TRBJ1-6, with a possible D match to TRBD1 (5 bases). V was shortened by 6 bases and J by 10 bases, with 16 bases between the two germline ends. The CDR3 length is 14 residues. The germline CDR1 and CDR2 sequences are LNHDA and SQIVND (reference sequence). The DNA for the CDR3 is TGTGCCAGTAGCTCCGCCGGGGGGAAATCACCCCTCCACTTT. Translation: CASSSAGGKSPLHF.

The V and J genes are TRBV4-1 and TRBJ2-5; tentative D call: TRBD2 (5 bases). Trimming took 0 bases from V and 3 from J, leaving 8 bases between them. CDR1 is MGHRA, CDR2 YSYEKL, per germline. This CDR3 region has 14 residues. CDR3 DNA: TGCGCCAGCAGCCAAGAAAGCGGAAAAGAGACCCAGTACTTC. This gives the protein CASSQESGKETQYF.

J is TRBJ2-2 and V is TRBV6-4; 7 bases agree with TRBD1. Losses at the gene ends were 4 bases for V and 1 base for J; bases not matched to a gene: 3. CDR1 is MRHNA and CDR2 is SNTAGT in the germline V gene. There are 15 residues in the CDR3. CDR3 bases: TGTGCCAGCAGTGCTGGGACAGAGAACACCGGGGAGCTGTTTTTT. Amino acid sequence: CASSAGTENTGELFF.